Below, 26 T cell receptor beta chains from the same sample are listed, as sequenced in a study of T cell responses to AZD1222 COVID-19 vaccine. The protocol was immunoSEQ multiplex PCR, while the TCRdb copy is restricted to in-frame clones and leaves out a portion. The repertoire holds more than 80,000 clones, around 85% seen once, with more than 3% in the top ten. The sample in question was peripheral blood, obtained 28 days after the second AZD1222 dose. All receptors derive from an adult who received the AZD1222 COVID-19 vaccine.

V and J are TRBV11-2 and TRBJ1-2, with 7 bases aligning to TRBD1. With 3 bases clipped from V and 1 base from J, the junction kept 2 bases outside the gene matches. The V gene's germline CDR1 is SGHAT and CDR2 FQNNGV. This CDR3 spans 14 amino acids. CDR3 nucleotides: TGTGCCAGCAGCTTCGGGACAGATAACTATGGCTACACCTTC. Encoded protein: CASSFGTDNYGYTF. Combining the CDR3 with reference TRBV11-2 and TRBJ1-2 gives the whole variable domain EAGVAQSPRYKIIEKRQSVAFWCNPISGHATLYWYQQILGQGPKLLIQFQNNGVVDDSQLPKDRFSAERLKGVDSTLKIQPAKLEDSAVYLCASSFGTDNYGYTFGSGTRLTVV.

The count of this clone is one. The chain links TRBV7-3 to TRBJ2-7, with 12 bases identical to TRBD2. The J segment lost 7 bases and the V segment lost 5 bases, leaving 9 bases of the junction unmatched. Germline CDR1 reads SGHTA; CDR2 reads FQGTGA. This CDR3 region has 15 residues. CDR3 sequence (DNA): TGTGCCAGCAGCCCCGGACTAGCGGGGACAGGAGAGCAGTACTTC. Translation: CASSPGLAGTGEQYF. Variable domain in full (rest from reference TRBV7-3 and TRBJ2-7): GAGVSQTPSNKVTEKGKYVELRCDPISGHTALYWYRQSLGQGPEFLIYFQGTGAADDSGLPNDRFFAVRPEGSVSTLKIQRTERGDSAVYLCASSPGLAGTGEQYFGPGTRLTVT.

The V call is TRBV2, the J call TRBJ2-1; 10 bases fit TRBD2. The germline V gene has CDR1 SNHLY and CDR2 FYNNEI. V trimming: 3 bases; J trimming: 6 bases; junction bases outside the gene matches: 5. There are 15 residues in the CDR3. For the CDR3, the DNA is TGTGCCAGCAGTGACCCTAGCGGGAGCCGCAATGAGCAGTTCTTC. This sequence encodes CASSDPSGSRNEQFF.

The chain couples TRBV28 to TRBJ2-3; 7 nucleotides align to TRBD2. Germline CDR1 and CDR2: MDHEN and SYDVKM. Losses at the gene ends were 5 bases for V and 4 bases for J; bases not matched to a gene: 15. This CDR3 spans 17 amino acids. The CDR3 sequence is CASSGGGKVLFADTQYF. The CDR3 DNA is TGTGCCAGCAGTGGGGGGGGGAAGGTATTGTTCGCAGATACGCAGTATTTT.

The chain uses TRBV24-1 and TRBJ2-3, with 12 bases matching TRBD2. The CDR3 spans 14 residues. V shed 4 bases, J shed 8 bases, and the junction held 3 bases outside the gene matches. The germline V gene has CDR1 KGHDR and CDR2 SFDVKD. CDR3 nucleotide sequence: TGTGCCACCAGTGAGACTAGCGGGAGTGGTACGCAGTATTTT. Translating gives CATSETSGSGTQYF.

This clone has a single count. The J gene is TRBJ1-1, the V gene TRBV7-3; possible D gene TRBD1, 6 bases. V was trimmed by 4 bases and J by 1 base, leaving 13 bases between them. The CDR3 sequence is 15 residues long. CDR1 SGHTA and CDR2 FQGTGA come from the germline V gene. CDR3 coding DNA: TGTGCCAGCAGCTCTCAGGGGTCGAGGAACACTGAAGCTTTCTTT. It is translated as CASSSQGSRNTEAFF.

The chain is built from TRBV11-2 and TRBJ2-7; D remains ambiguous. Between the trimmed V and J ends, which lost 3 bases and 0 bases, there was a span of 9 bases. CDR1 is SGHAT and CDR2 is FQNNGV in the germline V gene. CDR3 length: 14 amino acids. CDR3 in amino acids: CASSFNPNSYEQYF. The CDR3 nucleotides read TGTGCCAGCAGCTTTAACCCGAACTCCTACGAGCAGTACTTC.

This rearrangement joins TRBV5-4 to TRBJ2-7; 8 bases map to TRBD1. This CDR3 comprises 14 residues. Germline lookup yields CDR1 SGHNT and CDR2 YYREEE (reference sequence). After removal of 1 base from V and 6 bases from J, the junction contained 6 bases not matched to a gene. CDR3 region: CASSLTQGAFEQYF. The CDR3 region has the DNA TGTGCCAGCAGCTTGACCCAGGGGGCGTTCGAGCAGTACTTC.

V gene TRBV3-1 (or the pseudogene TRBV3-2) combines with J gene TRBJ1-6, with no clear D. The CDR3 sequence is 15 residues long. Trimming took 0 bases from V and 7 from J, leaving 10 bases between them. Per the germline V gene, CDR1 is LGHDT and CDR2 is YNNKEL (reference sequence). CDR3 sequence: CASSQDGRRNSPLHF. The DNA of the CDR3 is TGTGCCAGCAGCCAAGACGGCCGTAGAAATTCACCCCTCCACTTT.

Only a few counts were recorded for this clone. This chain uses TRBV10-1 with TRBJ2-2, with a possible D match to TRBD1 (5 bases). Per the germline V gene, CDR1 is WNHNN and CDR2 is SYGVQD (reference sequence). This CDR3 region has 12 residues. The V and J ends lost 8 bases and 3 bases respectively, with 7 bases between them. The CDR3 bases are TGCGCCAGCGAAGGGGACACCGGGGAGCTGTTTTTT. It encodes CASEGDTGELFF.

The chain carries TRBV6-1 and TRBJ1-2; no clear D. The V gene's germline CDR1 is MNHNS and CDR2 SASEGT. With 1 base removed from V and 8 bases from J, the gap between germline ends came to 11 bases. This CDR3 comprises 13 residues. CDR3 sequence: CASSEVNTFGYTF. DNA for the CDR3: TGTGCCAGCAGTGAAGTGAACACTTTCGGCTACACCTTC.

The chain uses TRBV3-1 (or the pseudogene TRBV3-2) and TRBJ1-3; no clear D gene. Deletions cut 4 bases from V and 3 bases from J, with 16 bases between. CDR1 and CDR2 from the germline V gene are LGHDT and YNNKEL (reference sequence). There are 16 residues in the CDR3. The CDR3 sequence: CASSRGRGGGGNTIYF. The CDR3 DNA sequence: TGTGCCAGCAGCCGAGGTCGGGGAGGTGGTGGAAACACCATATATTTT.

The chain combines TRBV24-1 with TRBJ2-4, with 8 nucleotides matching TRBD2. Germline V gene sequence: CDR1 KGHDR, CDR2 SFDVKD. The CDR3 totals 14 residues. The trim removed 4 bases at V and 7 bases at J, leaving 5 bases unmatched. DNA of the CDR3: TGTGCCACCAGTGACCCCGGGACTAGTAACATTCAGTACTTC. Protein: CATSDPGTSNIQYF.

This sequence joins TRBV2 and TRBJ1-3; no definite D call. The V end lost 1 base, the J end lost 0 bases, and 4 bases lay between the germline ends. CDR3 length: 14 amino acids. Germline-derived CDR1 and CDR2 are SNHLY and FYNNEI. The CDR3 loop reads CASSEGGSGNTIYF. CDR3 bases: TGTGCCAGCAGTGAAGGGGGCTCTGGAAACACCATATATTTT.

To note about this clone: The sample has other DNA sequences that encode this CDR3 too. The chain is built from TRBV9 and TRBJ2-2; no reliable D call. The CDR3 runs to 13 residues. CDR1 and CDR2 from the germline V gene are SGDLS and YYNGEE. V was trimmed by 2 bases and J by 2 bases, leaving 4 bases between them. The CDR3 nucleotides are TGTGCCAGCAGCGTTGGCAACACCGGGGAGCTGTTTTTT. It specifies CASSVGNTGELFF.

The chain combines TRBV11-3 with TRBJ1-4; 7 nucleotides line up with TRBD1. The ends lost 4 bases at V and 7 bases at J; junction bases unmatched: 9. The CDR3 has 15 amino acids. Germline V gives CDR1 SGHNT, CDR2 YENEEA. The CDR3 spells CASSSGGKGSEKLFF. The CDR3 nucleotides are TGTGCCAGCAGCTCAGGGGGGAAGGGGAGTGAAAAACTGTTTTTT.

V is TRBV5-1 and J is TRBJ2-6; a weak D match, TRBD2 (5 bases). This CDR3 region has 16 residues. Germline CDR1 is SGHRS and CDR2 is YFSETQ. The germline V and J ends were trimmed by 4 bases and 0 bases, with 11 bases remaining between them. CDR3 sequence reads: CASSPGLISGANVLTF. CDR3 in DNA: TGCGCCAGCAGCCCTGGACTGATCTCTGGGGCCAACGTCCTGACTTTC.

This rearrangement joins TRBV7-9 to TRBJ2-5, with 8 positions matching TRBD1. The CDR3 contains 14 residues. The ends lost 5 bases at V and 5 bases at J; junction bases unmatched: 7. The germline V gene has CDR1 SEHNR and CDR2 FQNEAQ (reference sequence). The CDR3 spells CASSLTGAGETQYF. CDR3 bases: TGTGCCAGCAGCCTGACAGGGGCTGGGGAGACCCAGTACTTC.

The genes are TRBV28 and TRBJ2-7, with TRBD1 identical over 7 bases. The CDR3 contains 16 residues. The germline V gene encodes CDR1 MDHEN and CDR2 SYDVKM. Trimming cost V 7 bases and J 0 bases; bases outside gene matches: 12. DNA for the CDR3: TGTGCCAGCACTACCGCCGGGACAGCGTCCTCCTACGAGCAGTACTTC. Its protein is CASTTAGTASSYEQYF.

In this sample, this clone turned up once. V usage is TRBV19 and J usage is TRBJ2-1; D gene uncertain. Trimming stripped 5 bases from V and 8 bases from J, with 13 bases between. CDR1 is LNHDA and CDR2 is SQIVND in the germline V gene (reference sequence). The CDR3 contains 13 residues. For the CDR3, the DNA is TGTGCCAGTAGTGTAGGATTAGGCTATGAGCAGTTCTTC. This codes for CASSVGLGYEQFF.

This sequence joins TRBV15 and TRBJ2-1; 10 nucleotides match TRBD2. The CDR3 sequence is 18 residues long. V was pared by 2 bases and J by 7 bases, with 14 bases of the junction left unmatched. CDR1 LNHNV and CDR2 YYDKDF come from the germline V gene (reference sequence). CDR3 region: CATSRSQPGTAGGNEQFF. The CDR3 DNA follows: TGTGCCACCAGCAGATCCCAACCCGGGACAGCGGGGGGGAATGAGCAGTTCTTC. The full variable domain, with the rest looked up from reference TRBV15 and TRBJ2-1, is DAMVIQNPRYQVTQFGKPVTLSCSQTLNHNVMYWYQQKSSQAPKLLFHYYDKDFNNEADTPDNFQSRRPNTSFCFLDIRSPGLGDTAMYLCATSRSQPGTAGGNEQFFGPGTRLTVL.

This clone appeared a single time. The chain recombines TRBV5-4 with TRBJ1-2, with 10 bases identical to TRBD1. This CDR3 contains 16 residues. The germline CDR1 and CDR2 sequences are SGHNT and YYREEE (reference sequence). With V trimmed by 4 bases and J by 8 bases, 14 bases remained unmatched. This CDR3 is CASSPQTGGSREGYTF. The CDR3 DNA sequence: TGTGCCAGCAGCCCCCAGACAGGGGGCAGCCGGGAGGGCTACACCTTC.

The rearrangement joins TRBV7-3 to TRBJ2-1, with a possible D match to TRBD2 (5 bases). Between the trimmed V and J ends, which lost 1 base and 7 bases, there was a span of 14 bases. The CDR3 totals 15 residues. Germline V CDR1 and CDR2: SGHTA, FQGTGA. The CDR3 sequence is CASSLNRDLVNEQFF. Written as DNA, the CDR3 is TGTGCCAGCAGCTTAAACCGGGATCTGGTTAATGAGCAGTTCTTC.

V is TRBV7-2 and J is TRBJ1-5; 9 nucleotides line up with TRBD1. V lost 5 bases, J lost 0 bases, and 2 bases stayed unmatched. This CDR3 contains 15 residues. Germline CDR1 reads SGHTA; CDR2 reads FQGNSA. The CDR3 DNA follows: TGTGCCAGCAGCCGGACAGGGGATAGCAATCAGCCCCAGCATTTT. Its protein product is CASSRTGDSNQPQHF.

This chain links TRBV11-2 with TRBJ1-4; D is ambiguous. CDR1 SGHAT and CDR2 FQNNGV come from the germline V gene. V was pared by 5 bases and J by 5 bases, with 18 bases between. This CDR3 spans 16 amino acids. CDR3: CASSLYTGSGNEKLFF. The DNA for the CDR3 is TGTGCCAGCAGCCTATATACGGGCTCTGGAAATGAAAAACTGTTTTTT.

This clone was seen a single time. The chain carries TRBV2 and TRBJ1-5, with a possible D match to TRBD1 (5 bases). The CDR3 sequence is 13 residues long. In germline, CDR1 is SNHLY, CDR2 FYNNEI. Trimming removed 9 bases from V and 3 bases from J, with 12 bases in between. CDR3 sequence: CASCGRDNQPQHF. CDR3 DNA: TGTGCCAGTTGCGGCAGGGACAATCAGCCCCAGCATTTT.